Reported below is one T cell receptor beta chain. Its matching antigen is unknown. This entry comes from a study of beta chain features in type 1 diabetes. The study's findings and limits: A moderate, significant TCRB CDR3 shortening appeared in type 1 diabetes across four CD4+ subsets.

Germline lookup yields CDR1 LGHNA and CDR2 YSLEER. Deletions cut 6 bases from V and 4 bases from J, with 19 bases between. This CDR3 is 15 amino acids long. Isolated RNA was reverse transcribed in full, so expressed TCRB transcripts were sequenced. TCRdb's table, derived via immunoSEQ multiplex PCR, lists solely in-frame clones and lacks some. The sample holds over 150,000 clones, 10% seen once. Material: central memory CD4+ T cells from blood. This TCR came from a man aged 25-45 years with type 1 diabetes. V is TRBV4-3 and J is TRBJ2-7; D perhaps matches TRBD2 (5 bases). For the CDR3, the DNA is TGCGCCAGCAGTCTAAAGGATCAAGAGGGTTACGAGCAGTACTTC. Protein sequence: CASSLKDQEGYEQYF.